This T cell receptor (beta chain) appears in the sequencing data of a study of blood T cell repertoires in COVID-19. Across the study: Sources were T cells, B-cell-depleted T cells, or PBMCs; the material itself was cDNA or gDNA.

This clone showed up just a few times. The CDR3 spans 14 residues. Germline CDR1 reads SQVTM; CDR2 reads ANQGSEA. Trimming at V came to 6 bases and at J to 4 bases, leaving 8 bases not matched to a gene. The data were produced by immunoSEQ multiplex PCR, yet TCRdb's version contains in-frame clones alone and is incomplete. The repertoire consists of about 220,000 clones, with about four fifths occurring once and the leading ten covering roughly 3.5%. Cohort 3 donors were reported recovered after two negative PCRs, clearance, or symptom resolution. V and J are TRBV29-1 and TRBJ1-4, with 7 bases fitting TRBD1. The receptor was derived from a woman aged 60-75 years who had recovered from COVID-19. Sequencing was done on a sample of PBMCs or T cells enriched from blood (not recorded which). The CDR3 is CSVADRASNEKLFF. The DNA of the CDR3 is TGCAGCGTGGCCGACAGGGCCAGTAATGAAAAACTGTTTTTT. The whole variable domain, remainder taken from reference TRBV29-1 and TRBJ1-4, is SAVISQKPSRDICQRGTSLTIQCQVDSQVTMMFWYRQQPGQSLTLIATANQGSEATYESGFVIDKFPISRPNLTFSTLTVSNMSPEDSSIYLCSVADRASNEKLFFGSGTQLSVL.